This T cell receptor beta chain was obtained from a study of T cells in Graves' hyperthyroidism and ophthalmopathy. Study-level results: Ophthalmopathy was separated from stable hyperthyroidism by a 13 V-J model.

The germline V gene encodes CDR1 MNHNY and CDR2 SVGAGI (reference sequence). This CDR3 comprises 10 residues. Amplified TCR beta CDR3 regions derived from RNA transcripts. HTBI primers were employed in a first-round RT-PCR of the TCR CDR3. Via MiXCR, TCRdb re-called the multiplex PCR reads, giving one row per CDR3 protein. The repertoire holds a few hundred thousand distinct CDR3 sequences, with 15% to 19% as singletons. Notes on this clonotype: Its antigen is still unknown. The germline gene is not matched at one end of the junction; a read error may be the cause.

Those with hyperthyroidism were 18 to 65 years old, newly diagnosed, and ill for under 2 months. Orbital computed tomography, thyroid ultrasound, serum thyroxine and TRAb, and clinical symptoms together informed the diagnoses. Out of roughly 10 ml of fresh peripheral blood came the PBMCs. The sequenced sample was blood. This chain links TRBV6-6 with TRBJ1-1; D remains ambiguous. The clonotype comes from a woman in her thirties with Graves' hyperthyroidism. The CDR3 here is CASNYLEAFF. CDR3 nucleotides: TGTGCCAGCAATTACCTCGAAGCTTTCTTT.